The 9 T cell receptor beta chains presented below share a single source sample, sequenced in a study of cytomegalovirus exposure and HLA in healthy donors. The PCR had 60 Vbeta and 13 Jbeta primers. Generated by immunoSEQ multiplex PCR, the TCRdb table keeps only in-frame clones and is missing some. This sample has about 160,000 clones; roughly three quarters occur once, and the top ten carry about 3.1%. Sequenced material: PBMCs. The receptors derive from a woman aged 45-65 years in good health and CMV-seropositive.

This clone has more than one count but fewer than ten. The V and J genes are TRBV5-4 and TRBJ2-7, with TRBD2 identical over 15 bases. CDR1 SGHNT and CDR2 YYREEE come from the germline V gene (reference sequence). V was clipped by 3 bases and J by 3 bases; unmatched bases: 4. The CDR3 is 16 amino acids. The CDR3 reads CASSSGTSGRIYEQYF. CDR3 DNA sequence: TGTGCCAGCAGCTCCGGGACTAGCGGGAGGATCTACGAGCAGTACTTC. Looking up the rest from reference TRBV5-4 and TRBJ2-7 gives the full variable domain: ETGVTQSPTHLIKTRGQQVTLRCSSQSGHNTVSWYQQALGQGPQFIFQYYREEENGRGNFPPRFSGLQFPNYSSELNVNALELDDSALYLCASSSGTSGRIYEQYFGPGTRLTVT.

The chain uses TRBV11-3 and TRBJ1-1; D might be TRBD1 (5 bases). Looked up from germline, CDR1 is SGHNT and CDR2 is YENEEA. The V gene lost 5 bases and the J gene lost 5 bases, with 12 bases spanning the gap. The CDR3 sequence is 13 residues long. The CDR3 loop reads CASSPAGETEAFF. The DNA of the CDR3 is TGTGCCAGCAGCCCAGCGGGGGAAACTGAAGCTTTCTTT. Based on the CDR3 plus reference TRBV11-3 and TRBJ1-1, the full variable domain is EAGVVQSPRYKIIEKKQPVAFWCNPISGHNTLYWYLQNLGQGPELLIRYENEEAVDDSQLPKDRFSAERLKGVDSTLKIQPAELGDSAVYLCASSPAGETEAFFGQGTRLTVV.

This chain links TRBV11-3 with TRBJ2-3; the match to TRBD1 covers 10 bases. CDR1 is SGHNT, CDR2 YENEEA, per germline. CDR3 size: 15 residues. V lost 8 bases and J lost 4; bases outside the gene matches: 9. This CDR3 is CASGVRQGAADTQYF. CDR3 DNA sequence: TGTGCCAGCGGAGTAAGACAGGGGGCGGCAGATACGCAGTATTTT.

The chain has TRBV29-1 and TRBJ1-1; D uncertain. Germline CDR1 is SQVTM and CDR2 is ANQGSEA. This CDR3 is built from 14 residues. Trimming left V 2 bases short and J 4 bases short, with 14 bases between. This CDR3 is CSVEKSGGSTEAFF. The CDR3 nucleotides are TGCAGCGTTGAAAAAAGTGGTGGGAGCACTGAAGCTTTCTTT.

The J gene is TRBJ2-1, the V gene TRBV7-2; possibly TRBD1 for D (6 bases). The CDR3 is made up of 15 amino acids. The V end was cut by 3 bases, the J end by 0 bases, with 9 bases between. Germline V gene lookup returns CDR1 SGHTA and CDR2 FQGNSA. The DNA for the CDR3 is TGTGCCAGCAGCTTTGCAGGGGACTCCTACAATGAGCAGTTCTTC. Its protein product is CASSFAGDSYNEQFF.

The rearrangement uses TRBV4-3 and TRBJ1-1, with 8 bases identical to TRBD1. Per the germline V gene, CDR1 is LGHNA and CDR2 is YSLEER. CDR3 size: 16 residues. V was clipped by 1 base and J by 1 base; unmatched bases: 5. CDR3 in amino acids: CASSQAPGGRNTEAFF. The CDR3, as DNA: TGCGCCAGCAGCCAAGCACCAGGGGGCAGGAACACTGAAGCTTTCTTT.

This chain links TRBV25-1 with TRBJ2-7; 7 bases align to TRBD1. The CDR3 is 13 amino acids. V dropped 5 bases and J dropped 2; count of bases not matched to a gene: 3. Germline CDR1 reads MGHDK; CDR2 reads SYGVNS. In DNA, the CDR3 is TGTGCCAGCAGTCCGACAGGGACCTACGAGCAGTACTTC. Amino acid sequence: CASSPTGTYEQYF.

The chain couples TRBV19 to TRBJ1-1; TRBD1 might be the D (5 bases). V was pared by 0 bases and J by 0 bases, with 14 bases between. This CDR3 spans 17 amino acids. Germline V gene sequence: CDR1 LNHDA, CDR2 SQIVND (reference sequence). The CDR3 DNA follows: TGTGCCAGTAGTATAGATATCCGGGGGTGGATGAACACTGAAGCTTTCTTT. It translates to CASSIDIRGWMNTEAFF.

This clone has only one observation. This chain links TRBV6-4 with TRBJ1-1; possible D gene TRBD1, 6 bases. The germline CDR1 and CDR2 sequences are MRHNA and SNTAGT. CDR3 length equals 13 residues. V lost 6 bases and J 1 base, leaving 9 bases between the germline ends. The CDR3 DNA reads TGTGCCAGCAGCATGGACAGGAACACTGAAGCTTTCTTT. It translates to CASSMDRNTEAFF.